Following are 6 T cell receptor beta chains from one sample sequenced in a study of breast tumors, draining lymph nodes, adjacent tissues. MiXCR, applied by TCRdb to the multiplex PCR reads, yields one record per CDR3 protein. Among 190,000 or so distinct CDR3 sequences listed, roughly 31% were seen once. Axillary draining lymph nodes of breast cancer patients supplied the node samples. What was sequenced was axillary lymph node tissue. These TCRs come from a female donor with breast cancer. Some clones in this sample may be carry-over from other donors' samples.

This clonotype appeared many times. This chain links TRBV20-1 with TRBJ2-5; 8 bases fit TRBD2. Germline CDR1 reads DFQATT; CDR2 reads SNEGSKA (reference sequence). The CDR3 extends over 13 amino acids. V shed 8 bases and J 5 bases; nucleotides not matched to a gene: 10. CDR3 residues: CSSLPGLEETQYF. The CDR3 nucleotides read TGCAGTTCACTACCGGGACTAGAGGAGACCCAGTACTTC.

Note on this clonotype: A clone one base away is much larger, so this may be a read error. The J gene is TRBJ1-2, the V gene TRBV6-5, with D perhaps matching TRBD1 (6 bases). Trimming took 8 bases from V and 2 from J, leaving 15 bases between them. The germline CDR1 and CDR2 sequences are MNHEY and SVGAGI. The length of the CDR3 is 14 residues. CDR3 in amino acids: CASCRRGTNYGYTF. DNA for the CDR3: TGTGCCAGCTGTCGTAGGGGGACCAACTATGGCTACACCTTC.

This clonotype was seen ten or more times. The chain couples TRBV12-3 or TRBV12-4 to TRBJ2-3; no reliable D call. The CDR3 has 11 amino acids. V lost 6 bases and J lost 14, with 15 bases in between. CDR3 amino acids: CASSNPRERYF. CDR3 DNA sequence: TGTGCCAGCAGCAATCCCCGAGAGAGGTATTTT.

This clonotype has a count of ten or more. The chain joins TRBV4-3 to TRBJ2-5; the D is unclear. Germline V gives CDR1 LGHNA, CDR2 YSLEER. This CDR3 has 14 residues. V shed 4 bases and J shed 1 base, with 10 bases lying between them. The CDR3: CASSPLASQETQYF. CDR3 coding DNA: TGCGCCAGCAGCCCTTTAGCCAGCCAAGAGACCCAGTACTTC.

This clonotype occurred many times. The rearrangement links TRBV5-5 to TRBJ2-7; 7 bases are a match to TRBD1. This CDR3 spans 14 amino acids. V was clipped by 3 bases and J by 6 bases; unmatched bases: 9. Germline CDR1 reads SGHKS; CDR2 reads YYEKEE (reference sequence). The CDR3, as DNA: TGTGCCAGCAGCTCACGACAGGGTAGTGGCGAGCAGTACTTC. Its translation: CASSSRQGSGEQYF.

This clonotype showed up many times. The chain combines TRBV5-6 with TRBJ2-2; 14 nucleotides line up with TRBD2. This CDR3 comprises 17 residues. The V gene end was trimmed by 3 bases and the J gene end by 3 bases; junction bases not matched to a gene: 4. The germline V gene has CDR1 SGHDT and CDR2 YYEEEE. CDR3 coding DNA: TGTGCCAGCAGCTCTCAGACTAGCGGGAGGGACACCGGGGAGCTGTTTTTT. It codes for CASSSQTSGRDTGELFF.